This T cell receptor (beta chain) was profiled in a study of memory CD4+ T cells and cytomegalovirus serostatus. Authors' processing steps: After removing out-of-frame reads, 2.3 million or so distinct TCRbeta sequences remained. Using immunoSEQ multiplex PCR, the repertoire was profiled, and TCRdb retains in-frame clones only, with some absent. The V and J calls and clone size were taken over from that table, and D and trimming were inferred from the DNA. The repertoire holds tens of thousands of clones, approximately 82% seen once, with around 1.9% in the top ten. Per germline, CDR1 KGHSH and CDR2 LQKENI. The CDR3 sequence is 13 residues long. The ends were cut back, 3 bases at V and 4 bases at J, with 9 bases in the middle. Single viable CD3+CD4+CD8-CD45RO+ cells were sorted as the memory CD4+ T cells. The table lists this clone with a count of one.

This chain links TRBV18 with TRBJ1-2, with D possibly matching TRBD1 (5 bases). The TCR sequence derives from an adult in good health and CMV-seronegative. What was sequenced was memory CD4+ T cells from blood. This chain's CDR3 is CASSPGQGYGYTF. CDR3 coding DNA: TGTGCCAGCTCACCGGGCCAGGGCTATGGCTACACCTTC.